A single sample gave rise to the 27 T cell receptor delta chains below, sequenced in a study of Vγ9Vδ2 T cells in congenital toxoplasmosis. Template-switch reverse transcription used TRGC- and TRDC-specific primers together in a single tube. The TRGC primer was designed to target TRGC1 and TRGC2 alike. TCRdb reanalysed the reads via CATT. Of several hundred delta-chain clones listed, about 26% are singletons. The source material was gamma-delta T cells from blood. The receptor source for this set is a child under 10 years old born to a mother with Toxoplasma gondii infection during pregnancy, either congenitally infected or uninfected (not recorded which).

Comments on this clone: This sequence is one base from a far larger clone and is likely a read error. J is TRDJ1 and V is TRDV1; TRDD3 matches at 9 bases. TCRdb lists no J gene, so it was determined here by aligning the DNA to germline. This CDR3 is built from 20 residues. In germline, CDR1 is TSWWSYY, CDR2 QGS. The CDR3 sequence: CALGELFPLTGGRFGDKLIF. The CDR3 nucleotides read TGTGCTCTCGGGGAACTCTTCCCCCTTACTGGGGGAAGGTTCGGCGATAAACTCATCTTT.

The V and J genes are TRDV2 and TRDJ1, with 10 bases lining up with TRDD3. Because TCRdb records no J gene, it was assigned here through a match of the DNA to germline. V lost 3 bases to trimming and J lost 1 base; unmatched junction nucleotides: 13. The CDR3 length is 18 residues. Germline V lookup: CDR1 GEAIGNYY, CDR2 EKD. CDR3 protein: CACDPLLVLGDLTDKLIF. The CDR3 DNA follows: TGTGCCTGTGACCCATTATTGGTACTGGGGGATCTCACCGATAAACTCATCTTT.

A word on this clone: A far larger clone lies a single base away; this is likely a read error. The J gene is TRDJ1; the V gene was not called; TRDD3 was called by the table and not checked on the DNA. This CDR3 has 16 residues. The CDR3 is CAASAYCWGYGGKLIF. In DNA, the CDR3 is TGTGCAGCAAGCGCCTATTGTTGGGGATACGGGGGTAAACTCATCTTT.

A note on this clone: This sequence is one base from a far larger clone and is likely a read error. Other nucleotide sequences in the sample specify the same CDR3. The chain couples TRAV38-2/DV8 to TRDJ1, with D perhaps TRDD3 (5 bases). This CDR3 is built from 17 residues. Trimming left V 7 bases short and J 0 bases short, with 22 bases between. Germline CDR1 and CDR2: TSESDYY and QEAYKQQN. The CDR3 loop reads CAYSSTASKGDTDKLIF. The CDR3, as DNA: TGTGCTTATTCCTCAACCGCTTCTAAGGGGGACACCGATAAACTCATCTTT.

Only a few counts were recorded for this clone. This likely traces to a read error, being one base from a far larger clone. The chain carries TRDV3 and TRDJ1; 10 bases are a match to TRDD3. V trimming: 3 bases; J trimming: 8 bases; junction bases outside the gene matches: 30. The CDR3 runs to 20 residues. CDR1 is TVYSNPD, CDR2 GDNSRS, per germline (reference sequence). CDR3 loop: CAFGPFLPVPLYWGISKLIF. CDR3 coding DNA: TGTGCCTTCGGACCCTTCTTACCTGTTCCATTGTACTGGGGGATCTCCAAACTCATCTTT.

There are a few counts of this clone. Only one base separates this from a far larger clonotype, so it likely reflects a read error. The rearrangement links TRDV2 to TRDJ1; TRDD3 aligns across 13 bases. TCRdb supplies no J gene; here it was assigned by aligning the nucleotide sequence to germline. The CDR3 is 20 residues long. CDR1 is GEAIGNYY and CDR2 is EKD in the germline V gene. The CDR3 coding sequence is TGTGCCTATGACACCGTGGGACTGGGGGATACGAAGGCGGCATATGGTAAACTCATCTTT. It translates to CAYDTVGLGDTKAAYGKLIF.

In its sample, this clone is large (0.1 to 1%). The chain joins TRDV3 to TRDJ1; possibly TRDD3 for D (9 bases). Trimming left V 4 bases short and J 4 bases short, with 37 bases between. The CDR3 is made up of 20 amino acids. CDR1 and CDR2 (germline): TVYSNPD, GDNSRS (reference sequence). This chain's CDR3 is CASLSQYRLPTWGIGDKLIF. CDR3 coding DNA: TGTGCCTCCCTTAGTCAATACCGACTTCCTACCTGGGGGATTGGCGATAAACTCATCTTT.

Relative to its sample, this clone is large. The rearrangement links TRAV29/DV5 to TRDJ1, with 7 positions matching TRDD3. CDR1 is NSMFDY, CDR2 ISSIKDK, per germline. The CDR3 length is 19 residues. V dropped 0 bases and J dropped 4; count of bases not matched to a gene: 21. The CDR3 DNA is TGTGCAGCAAGCGGGCCGGTCGGCGGCCGGGGGGATTTTATCGATAAACTCATCTTT. This gives the protein CAASGPVGGRGDFIDKLIF.

This clone was counted between two and nine times. A read error may explain this, as a much larger clone is one base away. V is TRAV38-2/DV8 and J is TRDJ1; 8 bases align to TRDD3. This CDR3 is 22 amino acids long. The germline CDR1 and CDR2 sequences are TSESDYY and QEAYKQQN. This chain's CDR3 is CAYRSSPPWGYLPRLYTDKRIF. DNA for the CDR3: TGTGCTTATAGGAGCTCCCCTCCTTGGGGATACTTACCAAGGCTGTACACCGATAAACGCATCTTT.

Note on this clone: A far bigger clonotype differs at one base, so this is likely a read error. The V call is TRDV1, the J call TRDJ2, with 13 nucleotides matching TRDD3. No J gene is reported in TCRdb; it was inferred here by comparing the DNA with germline. V gave up 4 bases and J gave up 6 bases; unmatched junction bases: 35. The germline CDR1 and CDR2 sequences are TSWWSYY and QGS. This CDR3 is built from 26 residues. Here the CDR3 DNA reads TGTGCTCTTGGGGCAAAGCAACAATCGCGATTTCCTACGTGGTACTGGGGGATACGCGAGGCAGCACAACTCTTCTTT. It yields the protein CALGAKQQSRFPTWYWGIREAAQLFF.

The table lists this clone with a count of one. This could be a read error, since a much larger clone is one nucleotide away. The chain carries TRDV2 and TRDJ1; TRDD3 might be the D (6 bases). The J gene was missing in TCRdb and was found by matching the end of the DNA to germline. The germline V and J ends were trimmed by 2 bases and 2 bases, with 17 bases remaining between them. This CDR3 is built from 16 residues. Germline assignment: CDR1 GEAIGNYY and CDR2 EKD. CDR3 coding DNA: TGTGCCTGTGACAGCGTTGCGGGGGAAGTTACCGATAAACTCATCTTT. It specifies CACDSVAGEVTDKLIF.

Notes on this clone: A far larger clone is one base from this, pointing to a likely read error. The identical CDR3 is also encoded by other nucleotide sequences in the sample. This chain links TRDV1 with TRDJ2, with TRDD3 matching over 10 bases. TCRdb is silent on the J gene; assignment here came from matching the DNA to germline. The trim removed 1 base at V and 7 bases at J, leaving 30 bases unmatched. The CDR3 covers 24 residues. Germline CDR1 reads TSWWSYY; CDR2 reads QGS. Here the CDR3 reads CALGEPPTRLPPILGDSLQAQLFF. Written as DNA, the CDR3 is TGTGCTCTTGGGGAACCCCCGACCCGCCTTCCACCGATACTGGGGGATTCTCTCCAAGCACAACTCTTCTTT.

This clone was detected only a few times. A single base is all that separates this from a far larger clone, so a read error is likely. Other nucleotide sequences from this sample produce the same CDR3. This chain links TRDV1 with TRDJ1; a possible D gene is TRDD3 (6 bases). Germline CDR1 TSWWSYY, CDR2 QGS. The CDR3 is made up of 18 amino acids. CDR3 in DNA: TGTGCACTTGGGGAACGTAACCACGTCAGGGATAACACCGATAAACTCATCTTT. Its translation is CALGERNHVRDNTDKLIF.

As regards this clone: TCRdb shows a much larger clone's protein in place of this DNA's translation, and the two differ at residue 11, likely through a read error; the protein shown is translated from the DNA. This chain uses TRDV1 with TRDJ1; TRDD3 matches 9 bases. The CDR3 consists of 17 residues. V trimming: 3 bases; J trimming: 1 base; junction bases outside the gene matches: 9. Germline lookup yields CDR1 TSWWSYY and CDR2 QGS. This chain's CDR3 is CALGEGYWGTFTDKLIF. CDR3 nucleotides: TGTGCTCTTGGGGAGGGATACTGGGGGACGTTCACCGATAAACTCATCTTT.

By share, this clone ranks as medium-sized. The chain combines TRDV1 with TRDJ1, with 13 bases fitting TRDD3. The J segment lost 5 bases and the V segment lost 4 bases, leaving 13 bases of the junction unmatched. Per germline, CDR1 TSWWSYY and CDR2 QGS. This CDR3 is 18 amino acids long. The CDR3 sequence is CALGVSSSYWGIRDKLIF. Here the CDR3 DNA reads TGTGCTCTTGGGGTCTCATCTTCCTACTGGGGGATACGAGATAAACTCATCTTT.

Regarding this clone: A far larger clone is a single base away, which makes a read error likely. In the same sample, other DNA sequences code for this CDR3. The chain has TRDV1 and TRDJ1, with D maybe TRDD3 (5 bases). Because TCRdb records no J gene, it was assigned here through a match of the DNA to germline. Per germline, CDR1 TSWWSYY and CDR2 QGS. The CDR3 is 18 residues long. CDR3: CALGEGETGVQDTDKLIF. DNA of the CDR3: TGTGCCCTTGGGGAAGGAGAAACCGGGGTCCAAGACACCGATAAACTCATCTTT.

For this clone: A read error likely explains this, since a far larger clone differs by one base. The J segment is TRDJ1; no V gene was assigned. The CDR3 has 13 residues. The CDR3: CAASLGLLRKLIF. The CDR3 region has the DNA TGTGCAGCAAGCCTCGGCCTTCTGCGTAAACTCATCTTT.

As regards this clone: Being one base from a much bigger clone, this may be a read error. The chain uses TRDV1 and TRDJ1; D possibly corresponds to TRDD3 (6 bases). This CDR3 is 22 amino acids long. Germline V lookup: CDR1 TSWWSYY, CDR2 QGS. The V end lost 3 bases, the J end lost 0 bases, and 32 bases lay between the germline ends. The CDR3 here is CALGDGPGSIYWAPSYTDKLIF. The CDR3 DNA follows: TGTGCTCTTGGGGACGGGCCGGGTAGCATTTACTGGGCGCCGAGTTACACCGATAAACTCATCTTT.

A note on this clone: The limits of the CDR3 on the DNA are not certain, so only TCRdb's listed CDR3 is given. Although no V gene was called, TRDJ1 is the J gene. The CDR3 contains 17 residues when both ends are counted. The CDR3 loop is CSVLLCSKPGLLHKLIF.

This clone was found a few times. TCRdb shows a much larger clone's protein in place of this DNA's translation, and the two differ at residue 4, likely through a read error; the protein shown is translated from the DNA. V usage is TRDV1 and J usage is TRDJ1; no firm D call. V lost 8 bases to trimming and J lost 0 bases, with 22 bases between them. Germline lookup yields CDR1 TSWWSYY and CDR2 QGS. The CDR3 runs to 17 residues. In nucleotides, the CDR3 is TGTGCTCTTTTGGAGGGCTACTTCGGAACGTACACCGATAAACTCATCTTT. Translation gives CALLEGYFGTYTDKLIF.

Judged by abundance, this clone is medium-sized. V gene TRDV2 combines with J gene TRDJ1; TRDD3 matches at 12 bases. CDR1 and CDR2 (germline): GEAIGNYY, EKD. The CDR3 length is 16 residues. Trimming cost V 3 bases and J 3 bases; bases outside gene matches: 7. CDR3 nucleotides: TGTGCCTGTGACCACGTACTGGGGGATACTGCCGATAAACTCATCTTT. Translation gives CACDHVLGDTADKLIF.

This clone was found a few times. A much larger clonotype is one base distant, so this may be a read error. Additional DNA sequences in this sample encode the identical CDR3. This sequence joins TRDV3 and TRDJ2; D uncertain. Germline V lookup: CDR1 TVYSNPD, CDR2 GDNSRS (reference sequence). The CDR3 covers 16 residues. This CDR3 reads CAFPATRRDLTAQLFF. CDR3 nucleotide sequence: TGTGCATTCCCCGCAACGCGGAGGGATTTGACAGCACAACTCTTCTTT.

This clone rates as medium-sized. The V call is TRDV2, the J call TRDJ1; TRDD3 matches at 11 bases. The J gene, absent from TCRdb, was called here by matching the DNA to germline. V lost 1 base, J lost 5 bases, and 5 bases stayed unmatched. CDR3 length: 15 residues. Germline V lookup: CDR1 GEAIGNYY, CDR2 EKD. The chain's CDR3 is CACDTVGDTNDKLIF. CDR3 nucleotide sequence: TGTGCCTGTGACACTGTGGGGGATACGAATGATAAACTCATCTTT.

This clone is categorized as large. J is TRDJ1 and V is TRDV3, with D perhaps TRDD3 (6 bases). This CDR3 is built from 17 residues. The germline V gene has CDR1 TVYSNPD and CDR2 GDNSRS (reference sequence). V shed 4 bases and J shed 0 bases, with 24 bases lying between them. The CDR3 DNA sequence: TGTGCCTCTTCGTTTAGGTGGGGATTCATTAACACCGATAAACTCATCTTT. It is translated as CASSFRWGFINTDKLIF.

Concerning this clone itself: This likely came from a read error, as a far larger clone is one base away. The gene calls are TRDV1 and TRDJ1; 7 bases agree with TRDD3. CDR3 length: 20 residues. With V trimmed by 0 bases and J by 0 bases, 16 bases remained unmatched. Per the germline V gene, CDR1 is TSWWSYY and CDR2 is QGS. CDR3 nucleotides: TGTGCTCTTGGGGAACTAGAAGGAACTGGGGAGGGCACGTACACCGATAAACTCATCTTT. This encodes CALGELEGTGEGTYTDKLIF.

About this clone: With a much larger clone just one base away, this may be a read error. The J gene is TRDJ1, the V gene TRDV1, with TRDD3 matching 8 bases. Germline V CDR1 and CDR2: TSWWSYY, QGS. This CDR3 is 19 amino acids long. J lost 0 bases, V lost 2 bases, and 14 bases had no gene match. For the CDR3, the DNA is TGTGCTCTTGGGGAAGAAGCCCGGGGATACCAAAAAGACACCGATAAACTCATCTTT. This encodes CALGEEARGYQKDTDKLIF.

By proportion, this clone is large. The chain combines TRDV2 with TRDJ1, with D perhaps TRDD3 (6 bases). The V gene lost 0 bases and the J gene lost 0 bases, with 19 bases spanning the gap. There are 18 residues in the CDR3. The V gene's germline CDR1 is GEAIGNYY and CDR2 EKD. The CDR3 loop reads CACDTLGGGYRYTDKLIF. The CDR3 coding sequence is TGTGCCTGTGACACCCTTGGTGGGGGCTATCGGTACACCGATAAACTCATCTTT.